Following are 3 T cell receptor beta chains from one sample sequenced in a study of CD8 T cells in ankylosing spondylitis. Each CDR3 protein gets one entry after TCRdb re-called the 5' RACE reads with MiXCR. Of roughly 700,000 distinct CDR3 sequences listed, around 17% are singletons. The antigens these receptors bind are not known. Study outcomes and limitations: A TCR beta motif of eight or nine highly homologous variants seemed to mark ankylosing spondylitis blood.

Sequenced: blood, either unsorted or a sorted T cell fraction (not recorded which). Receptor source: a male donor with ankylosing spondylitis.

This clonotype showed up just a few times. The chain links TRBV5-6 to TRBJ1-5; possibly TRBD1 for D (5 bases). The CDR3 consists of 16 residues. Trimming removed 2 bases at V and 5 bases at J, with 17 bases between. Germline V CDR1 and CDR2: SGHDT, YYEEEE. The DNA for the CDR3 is TGTGCCAGCAGCTTTTTTGGGGCCCGGAAGGATCAGCCCCAGCATTTT. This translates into CASSFFGARKDQPQHF.

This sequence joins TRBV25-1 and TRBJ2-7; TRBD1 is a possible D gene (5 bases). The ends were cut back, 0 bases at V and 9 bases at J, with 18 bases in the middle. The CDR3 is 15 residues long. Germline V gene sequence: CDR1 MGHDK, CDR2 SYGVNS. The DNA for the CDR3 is TGTGCCAGCAGTGAATATGGTGCAGGGCGCACCGGGCAGTACTTC. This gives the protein CASSEYGAGRTGQYF.

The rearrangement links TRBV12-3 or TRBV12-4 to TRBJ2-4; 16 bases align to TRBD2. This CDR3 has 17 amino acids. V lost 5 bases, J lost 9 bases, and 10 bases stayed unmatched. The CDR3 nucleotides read TGTGCCAGCAGTCCATCGGGACTAGCGGGAGGGACCGGCATTCAGTACTTC. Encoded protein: CASSPSGLAGGTGIQYF.